The clone carrying this T cell receptor (beta chain) was counted a few times. This sample stems from a study of beta chain features in type 1 diabetes. CDR1 is SNHLY and CDR2 is FYNNEI in the germline V gene. This CDR3 is 15 amino acids long. The V and J ends lost 6 bases and 2 bases, in that order; junction bases with no gene match: 4. The whole isolated RNA underwent reverse transcription, so sequencing captured expressed TCRB transcripts. TCRdb's copy holds only in-frame clones and misses some; the assay was immunoSEQ multiplex PCR. This table has under 800,000 clones, about a sixth appearing once.

Sequenced material: naive CD4+ T cells from blood. The chain couples TRBV2 to TRBJ1-4, with 9 bases fitting TRBD1. The TCR comes from a man aged 18 to 29 in good health. CDR3 sequence: CASSGQGTTNEKLFF. For the CDR3, the DNA is TGTGCCAGCAGCGGACAGGGGACGACTAATGAAAAACTGTTTTTT. Looking up the rest from reference TRBV2 and TRBJ1-4 gives the full variable domain: EPEVTQTPSHQVTQMGQEVILRCVPISNHLYFYWYRQILGQKVEFLVSFYNNEISEKSEIFDDQFSVERPDGSNFTLKIRSTKLEDSAMYFCASSGQGTTNEKLFFGSGTQLSVL.